In this sample, the clone carrying this T cell receptor beta chain turned up a few times. This entry belongs to a study of T cells in Graves' hyperthyroidism and ophthalmopathy. CDR3 length: 14 residues. The germline gives CDR1 MNHEY, CDR2 SMNVEV (reference sequence). The V and J ends lost 6 bases and 5 bases respectively, with 16 bases between them. RNA transcripts served as the template for amplifying TCR beta CDR3 regions. TCR CDR3 regions were first amplified by RT-PCR with HTBI primers. TCRdb reprocessed the multiplex PCR reads via MiXCR and lists one record per CDR3 protein. Of roughly 380,000 distinct CDR3 sequences detected, about a sixth appear once; the ten largest clones hold around 15%.

This rearrangement joins TRBV27 to TRBJ2-5, with a weak D call TRBD2 (6 bases). What was sequenced was blood. The TCR sequence derives from a woman between 40 and 55 years old with Graves' ophthalmopathy. The CDR3 DNA follows: TGTGCCAGCAGGCACGGGACTGGGGGGGAGACCCAGTACTTC. As protein: CASRHGTGGETQYF.